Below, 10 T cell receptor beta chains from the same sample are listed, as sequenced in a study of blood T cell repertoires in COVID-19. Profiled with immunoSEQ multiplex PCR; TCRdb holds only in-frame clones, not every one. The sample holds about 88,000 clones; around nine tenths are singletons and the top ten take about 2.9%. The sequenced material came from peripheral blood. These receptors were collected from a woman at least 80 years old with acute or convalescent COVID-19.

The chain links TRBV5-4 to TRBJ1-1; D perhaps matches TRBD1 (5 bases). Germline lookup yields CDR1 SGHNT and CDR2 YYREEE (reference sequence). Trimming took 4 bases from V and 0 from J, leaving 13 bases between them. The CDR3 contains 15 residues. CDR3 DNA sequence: TGTGCCAGCAGCGTGTTGAAGGGGATGAACACTGAAGCTTTCTTT. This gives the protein CASSVLKGMNTEAFF.

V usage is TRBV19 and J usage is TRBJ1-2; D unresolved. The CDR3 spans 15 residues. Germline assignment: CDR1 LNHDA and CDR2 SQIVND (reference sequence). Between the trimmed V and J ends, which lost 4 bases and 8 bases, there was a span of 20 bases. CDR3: CASSRRDSTSGGYTF. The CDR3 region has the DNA TGTGCCAGTAGTAGGAGGGATTCGACTTCGGGCGGCTACACCTTC.

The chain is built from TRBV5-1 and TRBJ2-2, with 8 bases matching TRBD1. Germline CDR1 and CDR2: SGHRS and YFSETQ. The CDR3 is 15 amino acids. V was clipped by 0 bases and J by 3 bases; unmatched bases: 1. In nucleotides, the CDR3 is TGCGCCAGCAGCTTGGACAGGGGGGACACCGGGGAGCTGTTTTTT. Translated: CASSLDRGDTGELFF.

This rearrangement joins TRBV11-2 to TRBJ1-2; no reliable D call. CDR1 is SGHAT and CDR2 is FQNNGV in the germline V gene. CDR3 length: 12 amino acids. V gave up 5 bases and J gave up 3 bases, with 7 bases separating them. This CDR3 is CASSALYYGYTF. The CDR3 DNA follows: TGTGCCAGCAGCGCGTTATACTATGGCTACACCTTC.

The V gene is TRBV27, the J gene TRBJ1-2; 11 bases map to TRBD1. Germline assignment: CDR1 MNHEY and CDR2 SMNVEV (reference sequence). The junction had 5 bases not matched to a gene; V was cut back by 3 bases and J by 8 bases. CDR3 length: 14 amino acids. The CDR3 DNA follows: TGTGCCAGCAGTTTCCGGGACAGGGGGTTAGGCTACACCTTC. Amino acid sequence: CASSFRDRGLGYTF.

CDR3 amino acids: CASSYSRVGNQPQHF. CDR3 coding DNA: TGTGCCAGCAGTTACTCCAGGGTTGGCAATCAGCCCCAGCATTTT. The gene calls are TRBV6-2 or TRBV6-3 and TRBJ1-5; TRBD1 might be the D (5 bases). This CDR3 contains 15 residues. Trimming stripped 0 bases from V and 2 bases from J, with 8 bases between. CDR1 and CDR2 (germline): MNHEY, SVGEGT.

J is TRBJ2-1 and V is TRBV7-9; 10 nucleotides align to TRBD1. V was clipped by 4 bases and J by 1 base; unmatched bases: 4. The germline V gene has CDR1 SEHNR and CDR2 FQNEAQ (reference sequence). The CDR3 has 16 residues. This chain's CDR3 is CASSSWTGGSYNEQFF. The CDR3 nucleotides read TGTGCCAGCAGCTCATGGACAGGGGGATCCTACAATGAGCAGTTCTTC.

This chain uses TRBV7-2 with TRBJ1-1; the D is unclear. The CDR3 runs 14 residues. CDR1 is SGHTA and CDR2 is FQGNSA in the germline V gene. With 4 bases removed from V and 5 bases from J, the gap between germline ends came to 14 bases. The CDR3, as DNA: TGTGCCAGCAGCTCTCAGGCCGGGAGGACTGAAGCTTTCTTT. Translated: CASSSQAGRTEAFF.

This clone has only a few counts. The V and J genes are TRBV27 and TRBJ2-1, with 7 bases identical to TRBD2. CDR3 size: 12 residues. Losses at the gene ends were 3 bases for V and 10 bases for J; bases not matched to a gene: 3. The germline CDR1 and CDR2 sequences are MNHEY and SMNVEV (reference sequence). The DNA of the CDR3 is TGTGCCAGCAGTTTTTGGGAGGGGGAGCAGTTCTTC. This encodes CASSFWEGEQFF.

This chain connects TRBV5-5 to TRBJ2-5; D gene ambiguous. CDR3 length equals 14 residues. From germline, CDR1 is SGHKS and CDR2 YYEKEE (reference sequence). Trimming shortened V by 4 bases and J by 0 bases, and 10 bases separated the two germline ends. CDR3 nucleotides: TGTGCCAGCAGCCCACGAGGCCACCAAGAGACCCAGTACTTC. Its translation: CASSPRGHQETQYF.